One sample yielded the 6 T cell receptor beta chains listed below, sequenced in a study of blood T cell repertoires in COVID-19 (dated by TCRdb to 2018 to 2021). The library relied on the immunoSEQ multiplex PCR assay. Held by TCRdb, this immuneACCESS table contains in-frame sequences only and omits some clones. Under half of the omission traces to an unresolved V gene where checked; the cause of the rest is unknown. The sample table holds over 150,000 clones, of which roughly 84% were seen once. 7.5% to 8.5% of the sample is in the top ten clones. The material sequenced was peripheral blood. Source of these receptors: a woman aged 55-70 years with COVID-19, enrolled during active disease.

The V gene is TRBV25-1, the J gene TRBJ1-4, with TRBD1 matching 8 bases. Germline values: CDR1 MGHDK, CDR2 SYGVNS. This CDR3 contains 13 residues. V lost 4 bases and J lost 5; bases outside the gene matches: 0. The CDR3 nucleotides read TGTGCCAGCAGTGGGGACAGGAATGAAAAACTGTTTTTT. It is translated as CASSGDRNEKLFF.

This chain uses TRBV6-6 with TRBJ2-7, with 10 bases matching TRBD1. This CDR3 has 15 amino acids. CDR1 MNHNY and CDR2 SVGAGI come from the germline V gene (reference sequence). V trimming: 6 bases; J trimming: 0 bases; junction bases outside the gene matches: 5. The CDR3 reads CASRNRDRGSYEQYV. The CDR3 bases are TGTGCCAGCAGGAATCGGGACAGGGGCTCCTACGAGCAGTACGTC.

The chain has TRBV5-4 and TRBJ1-1; 8 bases are shared with TRBD1. Looked up from germline, CDR1 is SGHNT and CDR2 is YYREEE (reference sequence). The CDR3 runs 15 residues. The ends lost 3 bases at V and 4 bases at J; junction bases unmatched: 8. CDR3 in amino acids: CASSSPQGASTEAFF. CDR3 nucleotides: TGTGCCAGCAGCTCACCTCAGGGGGCGAGCACTGAAGCTTTCTTT.

V is TRBV14 and J is TRBJ2-7; no definite D call. The CDR3 has 13 residues. V gave up 1 base and J gave up 7 bases, with 11 bases separating them. CDR1 and CDR2 from the germline V gene are SGHDN and FVKESK. CDR3 DNA: TGTGCCAGCAGCCAAGCAGCGCGCCAGGAGCAGTACTTC. Protein: CASSQAARQEQYF.

The chain combines TRBV5-5 with TRBJ1-2; 7 nucleotides agree with TRBD1. This CDR3 contains 16 residues. With V trimmed by 4 bases and J by 2 bases, 11 bases remained unmatched. Germline V gene sequence: CDR1 SGHKS, CDR2 YYEKEE (reference sequence). The CDR3, as DNA: TGTGCCAGCAGCCCGAGGGCCCTGGACAGGAACTATGGCTACACCTTC. Translated: CASSPRALDRNYGYTF.

Written as DNA, the CDR3 is TGTGCCAGCAGCCCAGGACAGGGTACAACTAATGAAAAACTGTTTTTT. It specifies CASSPGQGTTNEKLFF. The chain uses TRBV11-2 and TRBJ1-4; TRBD1 matches at 8 bases. This CDR3 is 16 amino acids long. CDR1 is SGHAT, CDR2 FQNNGV, per germline. V dropped 5 bases and J dropped 0; count of bases not matched to a gene: 5.